Listed below are T cell receptor beta chains from one sample, sequenced in a study of blood T cells in healthy people across ages. TCRdb re-analysed the 5' RACE reads in MiXCR, keeping a single row per CDR3 protein. The top ten hold roughly 24% of the sample, which has about 600,000 distinct CDR3 sequences, less than 60% seen once. Sample: blood. These receptors all stem from a man older than 75 in good health. The CDR3 runs from the conserved cysteine through the conserved F or W. The D gene is left open where the match is weak. Clone size, where shown, is once, few, many, or a class for clones that have expanded.

d_call | cdr3_length | j_call | clone_size | v_call | cdr3_nt | cdr3_aa
. | 13 | TRBJ1-2 | . | TRBV6-5 | TGTGCCAGCAGTTACTCGACAGGCTATGGCTACACCTTC | CASSYSTGYGYTF
. | 14 | TRBJ2-7 | . | TRBV15 | TGTGCCTGCGTACTTCGTTGTACGAGTTACGAGCAGTACTTC | CACVLRCTSYEQYF
. | 14 | TRBJ1-4 | . | TRBV7-9 | TGTGCCAGCAGCTTACGCAGTCATAATGAAAAACTGTTTTTT | CASSLRSHNEKLFF
. | 12 | TRBJ2-7 | . | TRBV6-2/TRBV6-3 | TGTGCCAGCCGGCGTGGGCAACGCGAGCAGTACTTC | CASRRGQREQYF
. | 11 | TRBJ2-3 | . | TRBV7-3 | TGTGCCAGCGGTTTGGGGGATACGCAGTATTTT | CASGLGDTQYF
. | 12 | TRBJ1-2 | . | TRBV20-1 | TGCAGTGCTTCGACGGACGATTATGGCTACACCTTC | CSASTDDYGYTF
TRBD1 | 16 | TRBJ2-7 | . | TRBV7-2 | TGTGCCAGCAGCTCGGCCCCCGGACAGGGGAGCTACGAGCAGTACTTC | CASSSAPGQGSYEQYF
. | 15 | TRBJ2-1 | . | TRBV20-1 | TGCAGTGCTTATCGAGACGGGAGCTCCTACAATGAGCAGTTCTTC | CSAYRDGSSYNEQFF
TRBD1 | 13 | TRBJ1-2 | . | TRBV27 | TGTGCCAGCAGCACAGGGGGCAGCTATGGCTACACCTTC | CASSTGGSYGYTF
. | 13 | TRBJ1-1 | . | TRBV7-2 | TGTGCCAGCAGCGTATGGGGGGTCCCTGAAGCTTTCTTT | CASSVWGVPEAFF
. | 15 | TRBJ2-5 | . | TRBV11-2 | TGTGCCAGCAACTTAATCGGCGGAGCCCAAGAGACCCAGTACTTC | CASNLIGGAQETQYF
TRBD1 | 14 | TRBJ2-3 | . | TRBV20-1 | TGCAGTGCTACCGGACAGGGTGAGACAGATACGCAGTATTTT | CSATGQGETDTQYF
. | 15 | TRBJ2-4 | few | TRBV9 | TGTGCCAGCAGCGCCTCAACAGGGGGGGGAAACATTCAGTACTTC | CASSASTGGGNIQYF
. | 13 | TRBJ2-7 | . | TRBV24-1 | TGTGCCACCAGCGAAAGCGGGTGGTACGAGCAGTACTTC | CATSESGWYEQYF
. | 11 | TRBJ1-5 | . | TRBV20-1 | TGCAGCGCTAGGGAATATCAGCCCCAGCATTTT | CSAREYQPQHF
. | 14 | TRBJ1-2 | . | TRBV28 | TGTGCCAGCAGCCTCGGGGACGGGGCTAGGGGCTACACCTTC | CASSLGDGARGYTF
TRBD1 | 15 | TRBJ2-5 | . | TRBV18 | TGTGCCAGCTCACCAGGGACAGGCAAACAAGAGACCCAGTACTTC | CASSPGTGKQETQYF
. | 13 | TRBJ2-5 | . | TRBV29-1 | TGCAGCGCCCCGTTACAGGGTTCAGAGACCCAGTACTTC | CSAPLQGSETQYF
. | 14 | TRBJ1-2 | few | TRBV3-1 | TGTGCCAGCAGCCAAGATGGGGGTAACTATGGCTACACCTTC | CASSQDGGNYGYTF
. | 16 | TRBJ2-3 | few | TRBV3-1 | TGTGCCAGCAGCCAAGACTCGGGACTCCGCACAGATACGCAGTATTTT | CASSQDSGLRTDTQYF
. | 16 | TRBJ2-7 | many | TRBV6-5 | TGTGCCAGCACCTCCGGTAGGGTTGGAGGAACCTACGAGCAGTACTTC | CASTSGRVGGTYEQYF
TRBD2 | 17 | TRBJ2-7 | few | TRBV20-1 | TGCAGTGCTAGTTTTTTTCGGGCTAGCGGGAGGGACCACGAGCAGTACTTC | CSASFFRASGRDHEQYF